Listed below are T cell receptor beta chains from one sample, sequenced in a study of blood T cell repertoires in COVID-19. Clones were read by immunoSEQ multiplex PCR, and TCRdb kept only the in-frame ones, dropping some. The sample holds some 180,000 clones, 81% seen once. Input material: peripheral blood. Receptor source: a woman aged 35 to 49 with COVID-19, enrolled during active disease. The CDR3 runs from the conserved cysteine through the conserved F or W. The order of the fields is CDR3 protein, clone size, D gene, J gene, V gene. The D gene is left open where the match is weak. Clone size, where shown, is once, few, many, or a class for clones that have expanded.

CASSVFQGPDTQYF | few | NA | TRBJ2-3 | TRBV2
CASSFPDTEAFF | few | NA | TRBJ1-1 | TRBV5-5
CASMGDSPLHF | NA | NA | TRBJ1-6 | TRBV2
CATGEGQGLTDTQYF | NA | NA | TRBJ2-3 | TRBV24-1
CASSYGTGEADTQYF | NA | TRBD1 | TRBJ2-3 | TRBV6-5
CATSDAALGYTF | NA | NA | TRBJ1-2 | TRBV24-1
CATSAGWNEQFF | NA | TRBD2 | TRBJ2-1 | TRBV24-1
CASSSQAHASYEQYF | NA | NA | TRBJ2-7 | TRBV7-2
CASSSERGGLGEQYF | NA | TRBD2 | TRBJ2-7 | TRBV7-3
CASTPSVTGELFF | NA | NA | TRBJ2-2 | TRBV7-2
CASSFSQQETQYF | NA | NA | TRBJ2-5 | TRBV5-4
CASGKGQGAFF | NA | TRBD1 | TRBJ1-1 | TRBV7-9
CASQDRVVYEQYF | few | TRBD1 | TRBJ2-7 | TRBV10-2
CASSLSVTRPAHEQYF | NA | NA | TRBJ2-7 | TRBV28
CASSPQGELFF | NA | NA | TRBJ2-2 | TRBV7-9
CASSFPGRPGELFF | many | NA | TRBJ2-2 | TRBV5-6
CASSYGTGGRQETQYF | NA | TRBD1 | TRBJ2-5 | TRBV6-6
CASSFDAGKEKLFF | NA | NA | TRBJ1-4 | TRBV7-9
CASSVAGPQETQYF | NA | NA | TRBJ2-5 | TRBV9
CASSPPGDTGELFF | NA | NA | TRBJ2-2 | TRBV5-6
CASSVRGLTDTQYF | NA | TRBD1 | TRBJ2-3 | TRBV19
CASSSAGVETQYF | NA | TRBD2 | TRBJ2-5 | TRBV12-3/TRBV12-4
CASSYWRGANNEQFF | NA | TRBD2 | TRBJ2-1 | TRBV6-5
CASIQGRGNTEAFF | NA | NA | TRBJ1-1 | TRBV10-2
CSVRTSGARTDTQYF | NA | TRBD2 | TRBJ2-3 | TRBV29-1
CASTPSGATDTQYF | NA | NA | TRBJ2-3 | TRBV11-1
CAISESMSAGNTIYF | NA | NA | TRBJ1-3 | TRBV10-3
CAIAPGLATDTQYF | NA | TRBD2 | TRBJ2-3 | TRBV10-3
CASSLGGTTNEKLFF | NA | NA | TRBJ1-4 | TRBV5-1
CASSYVGGQATQYF | NA | NA | TRBJ2-5 | TRBV6-2/TRBV6-3
CASSRSLGNEQFF | NA | NA | TRBJ2-1 | TRBV6-5
CASNLAGVPLNEQFF | NA | TRBD2 | TRBJ2-1 | TRBV6-5
CASSQNYGYTF | NA | NA | TRBJ1-2 | TRBV5-6
CASSFHLRDLSSYEQYF | NA | NA | TRBJ2-7 | TRBV28
CASSEFIVTGQPQHF | NA | NA | TRBJ1-5 | TRBV6-1
CASRGLGSNQPQHF | NA | NA | TRBJ1-5 | TRBV27
CASSWGLGANVLTF | NA | NA | TRBJ2-6 | TRBV19
CASSLGQITGELFF | NA | NA | TRBJ2-2 | TRBV7-9
CASSPPVSSYNEQFF | NA | NA | TRBJ2-1 | TRBV18
CASTPAGYQPQHF | NA | NA | TRBJ1-5 | TRBV19
CASRSRSNYGYTF | NA | NA | TRBJ1-2 | TRBV5-6
CASSWGQGNIQYF | NA | NA | TRBJ2-4 | TRBV11-3
CAWSFTSGRAGELFF | once | TRBD2 | TRBJ2-2 | TRBV30
CASSASQTGRGPGNTIYF | NA | NA | TRBJ1-3 | TRBV9
CAISEGQGTRRSPLHF | NA | TRBD1 | TRBJ1-6 | TRBV10-3
CASSQGRGGHNEQFF | NA | NA | TRBJ2-1 | TRBV4-1
CASSVGSGISNEQFF | NA | TRBD2 | TRBJ2-1 | TRBV9
CASSVGLWANTEAFF | few | NA | TRBJ1-1 | TRBV9
CASSIHGSGEQYF | NA | NA | TRBJ2-7 | TRBV19
CAWSRGGGVNTEAFF | NA | NA | TRBJ1-1 | TRBV30
CASSFTRDNEQFF | NA | NA | TRBJ2-1 | TRBV7-2
CASSQSGAGANVLTF | NA | NA | TRBJ2-6 | TRBV4-1
CASSLGRGAYGYTF | NA | TRBD1 | TRBJ1-2 | TRBV5-1
CASSLDFGAYEQYF | few | NA | TRBJ2-7 | TRBV5-1
CASSLEFGGTWNYGYTF | NA | NA | TRBJ1-2 | TRBV7-8
CASSPGTAFGTIYF | NA | TRBD1 | TRBJ1-3 | TRBV6-5
CASSPQESGTPHEQYF | NA | TRBD2 | TRBJ2-7 | TRBV16
CASSTTLNTEAFF | NA | NA | TRBJ1-1 | TRBV6-2/TRBV6-3